The 24 T cell receptor beta chains presented below share a single source sample, sequenced in a study of blood T cell repertoires in COVID-19. Here immunoSEQ multiplex PCR was the method, and the copy in TCRdb shows in-frame clones only, minus some. The repertoire has about 190,000 clones, 84% of them found once; the top ten carry around 20%. The material sequenced was peripheral blood. Receptors were obtained from a human donor in a cohort sampled during active COVID-19.

The chain links TRBV29-1 to TRBJ1-2; tentative D call: TRBD1 (5 bases). Trimming shortened V by 3 bases and J by 4 bases, and 15 bases separated the two germline ends. Looked up from germline, CDR1 is SQVTM and CDR2 is ANQGSEA. This CDR3 comprises 14 residues. The CDR3 spells CSVESRGLGYGYTF. In DNA, the CDR3 is TGCAGCGTTGAGTCTCGGGGGTTGGGCTATGGCTACACCTTC.

This rearrangement joins TRBV9 to TRBJ2-5; TRBD2 matches at 13 bases. The CDR3 runs 17 residues. The junction had 6 bases not matched to a gene; V was cut back by 0 bases and J by 4 bases. Germline V gives CDR1 SGDLS, CDR2 YYNGEE. The CDR3 DNA sequence: TGTGCCAGCAGCGTAGGACTAGCGGGAGGAGATGGAGAGACCCAGTACTTC. This codes for CASSVGLAGGDGETQYF.

This clone showed up many times. This chain connects TRBV11-2 to TRBJ2-5; TRBD1 might be the D (6 bases). In germline, CDR1 is SGHAT, CDR2 FQNNGV. The CDR3 runs to 14 residues. The ends were cut back, 1 base at V and 4 bases at J, with 10 bases in the middle. The CDR3 reads CASSLVGGTETQYF. For the CDR3, the DNA is TGTGCCAGCAGCTTAGTAGGGGGAACAGAGACCCAGTACTTC.

The chain couples TRBV5-1 to TRBJ2-2, with 7 nucleotides matching TRBD1. Trimming at V came to 3 bases and at J to 6 bases, leaving 11 bases not matched to a gene. This CDR3 contains 16 residues. The germline V gene has CDR1 SGHRS and CDR2 YFSETQ. Written as DNA, the CDR3 is TGCGCCAGCAGCTCGAGGGACAGCCTGGGCTCCGGGGAGCTGTTTTTT. This sequence encodes CASSSRDSLGSGELFF.

The table lists this clone with a count of one. The chain links TRBV6-5 to TRBJ2-6; D call uncertain. In germline, CDR1 is MNHEY, CDR2 SVGAGI. The CDR3 length is 13 residues. The V and J ends lost 10 bases and 4 bases respectively, with 11 bases between them. The CDR3 region is CATQSSGANVLTF. Written as DNA, the CDR3 is TGTGCCACCCAGTCCTCCGGGGCCAACGTCCTGACTTTC.

The CDR3 here is CASSPRSSGNTIYF. CDR3 in DNA: TGTGCCAGCAGCCCCCGGAGCTCTGGAAACACCATATATTTT. The chain joins TRBV6-5 to TRBJ1-3, with D unresolved. V dropped 6 bases and J dropped 0 bases, with 9 bases sitting between them. There are 14 residues in the CDR3. From germline, CDR1 is MNHEY and CDR2 SVGAGI.

This sequence joins TRBV7-9 and TRBJ2-7; possible D gene TRBD1, 5 bases. The V gene lost 1 base and the J gene lost 3 bases, with 10 bases spanning the gap. This CDR3 is built from 14 residues. CDR1 SEHNR and CDR2 FQNEAQ come from the germline V gene (reference sequence). The CDR3 region is CASSLGGERYEQYF. The CDR3 nucleotides are TGTGCCAGCAGCTTAGGGGGCGAACGCTACGAGCAGTACTTC.

Only one count was recorded for this clone. The chain employs TRBV20-1 and TRBJ2-5; D unclear. CDR3 length: 12 amino acids. The V end was cut by 3 bases, the J end by 1 base, with 6 bases between. In germline, CDR1 is DFQATT, CDR2 SNEGSKA (reference sequence). The CDR3 here is CSASASQETQYF. DNA for the CDR3: TGCAGTGCTAGTGCTAGCCAAGAGACCCAGTACTTC.

The rearrangement links TRBV5-1 to TRBJ2-1, with D hard to call. V was clipped by 2 bases and J by 8 bases, with 14 bases between them. The CDR3 is made up of 14 amino acids. The germline V gene encodes CDR1 SGHRS and CDR2 YFSETQ. Here the CDR3 reads CASSFGRHGDEQFF. CDR3 nucleotide sequence: TGCGCCAGCAGCTTCGGCAGACATGGCGATGAGCAGTTCTTC.

This rearrangement joins TRBV28 to TRBJ1-1, with unresolved D. Germline CDR1 MDHEN, CDR2 SYDVKM. V gave up 4 bases and J gave up 0 bases, with 9 bases separating them. This CDR3 has 14 amino acids. CDR3 bases: TGTGCCAGCAGTTCCGTACAGCTGAACACTGAAGCTTTCTTT. This encodes CASSSVQLNTEAFF.

This sequence joins TRBV19 and TRBJ2-2; TRBD1 matches at 8 bases. V was pared by 3 bases and J by 4 bases, with 4 bases of the junction left unmatched. The CDR3 is 15 residues long. Per the germline V gene, CDR1 is LNHDA and CDR2 is SQIVND (reference sequence). The CDR3 region has the DNA TGTGCCAGTAGTATCCCCGGACAGGGCACCGGGGAGCTGTTTTTT. Translating it yields CASSIPGQGTGELFF.

This clone came up a few times. The chain uses TRBV3-1 (or the pseudogene TRBV3-2) and TRBJ1-1; TRBD1 is a possible D gene (5 bases). Trimming removed 4 bases from V and 3 bases from J, with 9 bases in between. This CDR3 is built from 13 residues. Germline CDR1 is LGHDT and CDR2 is YNNKEL (reference sequence). The CDR3, as DNA: TGTGCCAGCAGCCTTGGGGCGGACACTGAAGCTTTCTTT. Amino acids: CASSLGADTEAFF.

The chain employs TRBV2 and TRBJ2-3; D is perhaps TRBD1 (6 bases). Germline loops: CDR1 SNHLY, CDR2 FYNNEI. The CDR3 consists of 13 residues. Trimming stripped 6 bases from V and 6 bases from J, with 13 bases between. The CDR3 reads CASRANREDTQYF. In DNA form, the CDR3 reads TGTGCCAGCAGAGCCAACAGGGAGGATACGCAGTATTTT.

The chain links TRBV4-1 to TRBJ2-6; D perhaps matches TRBD1 (6 bases). Germline CDR1 reads MGHRA; CDR2 reads YSYEKL. Trimming removed 4 bases from V and 3 bases from J, with 25 bases in between. The CDR3 consists of 20 residues. This CDR3 reads CASSRGQGTLGFSGANVLTF. DNA of the CDR3: TGCGCCAGCAGCCGGGGTCAAGGGACATTAGGTTTTAGTGGGGCCAACGTCCTGACTTTC.

This CDR3 is CATSIPQLAVQYF. The CDR3 DNA reads TGTGCCACCAGCATACCTCAATTAGCGGTCCAGTATTTT. The genes are TRBV15 and TRBJ2-3, with a possible D match to TRBD2 (6 bases). The CDR3 totals 13 residues. Germline V lookup: CDR1 LNHNV, CDR2 YYDKDF (reference sequence). Deletions cut 4 bases from V and 12 bases from J, with 17 bases between.

V and J are TRBV14 and TRBJ1-1; no firm D call. Germline V gives CDR1 SGHDN, CDR2 FVKESK. The CDR3 contains 15 residues. Trimming removed 1 base from V and 0 bases from J, with 9 bases in between. CDR3 in DNA: TGTGCCAGCAGCCAAGGTTACGGGGTGAACACTGAAGCTTTCTTT. Its protein is CASSQGYGVNTEAFF.

The V and J genes are TRBV24-1 and TRBJ2-3, with 11 positions matching TRBD2. Germline V CDR1 and CDR2: KGHDR, SFDVKD. The ends lost 4 bases at V and 1 base at J; junction bases unmatched: 6. This CDR3 region has 17 residues. The CDR3 here is CATSDHGTSGRTDTQYF. The CDR3 DNA reads as TGTGCCACCAGTGACCACGGGACTAGCGGACGCACAGATACGCAGTATTTT.

The J gene is TRBJ1-1, the V gene TRBV12-3 or TRBV12-4, with D hard to call. The CDR3 extends over 13 amino acids. Trimming removed 1 base at V and 11 bases at J, with 14 bases between. The CDR3 region is CASSLGAHRGAFF. DNA for the CDR3: TGTGCCAGCAGTTTAGGAGCCCATCGCGGGGCTTTCTTT.

J is TRBJ1-4 and V is TRBV25-1, with D perhaps matching TRBD1 (6 bases). V was shortened by 4 bases and J by 8 bases, with 14 bases between the two germline ends. The V gene's germline CDR1 is MGHDK and CDR2 SYGVNS. The CDR3 runs 14 residues. CDR3 loop: CASSGAGVGEKLFF. As DNA, the CDR3 is TGTGCCAGCAGTGGGGCAGGGGTTGGGGAAAAACTGTTTTTT.

The V call is TRBV6-1, the J call TRBJ2-3; D unresolved. Germline V lookup: CDR1 MNHNS, CDR2 SASEGT. V was clipped by 4 bases and J by 2 bases, with 16 bases between them. This CDR3 has 16 residues. The CDR3 loop reads CASSASGLTYTDTQYF. The DNA of the CDR3 is TGTGCCAGCAGTGCCTCAGGATTAACATACACAGATACGCAGTATTTT.

V is TRBV5-1 and J is TRBJ1-2; 7 positions match TRBD1. Germline-derived CDR1 and CDR2 are SGHRS and YFSETQ. The J segment lost 4 bases and the V segment lost 2 bases, leaving 8 bases of the junction unmatched. CDR3 length: 15 residues. The CDR3 DNA reads TGCGCCAGCAGCTTCTCAGTGGACAGGAGCTATGGCTACACCTTC. Translating it yields CASSFSVDRSYGYTF.

The rearrangement links TRBV2 to TRBJ2-2, with 10 bases matching TRBD1. Germline V CDR1 and CDR2: SNHLY, FYNNEI. V dropped 10 bases and J dropped 5; count of bases not matched to a gene: 10. This CDR3 has 15 residues. CDR3 protein: CANSRDRGTTGELFF. DNA of the CDR3: TGTGCCAACTCCCGGGACAGGGGAACTACCGGGGAGCTGTTTTTT. Full variable domain (missing parts from reference TRBV2 and TRBJ2-2): EPEVTQTPSHQVTQMGQEVILRCVPISNHLYFYWYRQILGQKVEFLVSFYNNEISEKSEIFDDQFSVERPDGSNFTLKIRSTKLEDSAMYFCANSRDRGTTGELFFGEGSRLTVL.

The V call is TRBV4-1, the J call TRBJ2-1, with D perhaps TRBD1 (6 bases). Trimming took off 4 bases at V and 5 bases at J, with 15 bases between the two ends. The germline V gene has CDR1 MGHRA and CDR2 YSYEKL. This CDR3 region has 15 residues. For the CDR3, the DNA is TGCGCCAGCAGCCGGGGGCAGGGCCCGGACAATGAGCAGTTCTTC. The encoded protein is CASSRGQGPDNEQFF.

Remarks on this clone: Within the sample, other DNA sequences also encode this same CDR3. The chain employs TRBV6-6 and TRBJ2-2, with D unresolved. With 0 bases removed from V and 0 bases from J, the gap between germline ends came to 8 bases. The CDR3 is 16 residues long. Looked up from germline, CDR1 is MNHNY and CDR2 is SVGAGI (reference sequence). This CDR3 reads CASSYSRYSNTGELFF. The DNA for the CDR3 is TGTGCCAGCAGTTACTCGCGCTACTCGAACACCGGGGAGCTGTTTTTT.